The 4 T cell receptor beta chains below come from one sample, sequenced in a study of blood T cell repertoires in COVID-19. Sequenced by immunoSEQ multiplex PCR; TCRdb stores in-frame clones only, minus some. The table lists some 270,000 clones, more than 65% of them singletons. Sequenced sample: PBMCs or T cells enriched from blood (not recorded which). The receptors here all came from a man between 50 and 59 years old who had recovered from COVID-19.

This clone was recorded a few times. V and J are TRBV6-5 and TRBJ1-1; no firm D call. The V gene lost 0 bases and the J gene lost 7 bases, with 18 bases spanning the gap. The germline V gene encodes CDR1 MNHEY and CDR2 SVGAGI. CDR3 length equals 16 residues. The DNA of the CDR3 is TGTGCCAGCAGTTACTCAATTTCAGGCGGGAGAATTGAAGCTTTCTTT. Its protein product is CASSYSISGGRIEAFF.

This sequence joins TRBV13 and TRBJ2-3; 13 bases agree with TRBD2. The CDR3 runs 17 residues. With V trimmed by 5 bases and J by 3 bases, 8 bases remained unmatched. Germline V gene sequence: CDR1 PRHDT, CDR2 FYEKMQ (reference sequence). CDR3 nucleotides: TGTGCCAGCAGCAACCTACTAGCGGGGGGGCGTACAGATACGCAGTATTTT. This encodes CASSNLLAGGRTDTQYF.

Only one count was recorded for this clone. The gene calls are TRBV19 and TRBJ1-2; possible D gene TRBD1, 5 bases. The CDR3 spans 15 residues. Looked up from germline, CDR1 is LNHDA and CDR2 is SQIVND (reference sequence). V gave up 0 bases and J gave up 5 bases, with 13 bases separating them. The CDR3 loop reads CASSIDLDSDYGYTF. The CDR3 coding sequence is TGTGCCAGTAGTATAGATCTTGACAGTGATTATGGCTACACCTTC. Complete variable domain (other parts from reference TRBV19 and TRBJ1-2): DGGITQSPKYLFRKEGQNVTLSCEQNLNHDAMYWYRQDPGQGLRLIYYSQIVNDFQKGDIAEGYSVSREKKESFPLTVTSAQKNPTAFYLCASSIDLDSDYGYTFGSGTRLTVV.

CDR3 protein: CASSFWTGDFHLSTDTQYF. CDR3 DNA: TGTGCCAGCAGTTTTTGGACAGGGGACTTTCACTTAAGCACAGATACGCAGTATTTT. This rearrangement joins TRBV28 to TRBJ2-3, with TRBD1 matching 9 bases. The CDR3 covers 19 residues. Trimming cost V 3 bases and J 0 bases; bases outside gene matches: 13. Germline CDR1 MDHEN, CDR2 SYDVKM.